The 20 T cell receptor beta chains below all came from one sample that was sequenced in a study of blood T cells in healthy people across ages. Alongside a J-beta primer mix, a sample-barcoded 5' primer served in a second PCR lasting roughly 7 to 11 cycles. TCRdb re-called the 5' RACE reads through MiXCR, storing one row per CDR3 protein. Of around 800,000 distinct CDR3 sequences in the sample, about a quarter were seen once. The data were also submitted as part of a second study, on T cells of mothers and their children.

Sequenced material: blood. All receptors come from a boy younger than 18 in good health.

This chain uses TRBV4-1 with TRBJ1-3; the D gene is possibly TRBD1 (5 bases). V dropped 0 bases and J dropped 0 bases, with 15 bases sitting between them. Per germline, CDR1 MGHRA and CDR2 YSYEKL. This CDR3 is 18 amino acids long. CDR3 amino acids: CASSQDTGPISSGNTIYF. The CDR3 nucleotides are TGCGCCAGCAGCCAAGATACGGGACCCATCAGCTCTGGAAACACCATATATTTT.

A few counts support this clonotype. The gene calls are TRBV5-1 and TRBJ2-7, with 7 nucleotides matching TRBD1. Germline CDR1 is SGHRS and CDR2 is YFSETQ. This CDR3 spans 17 amino acids. V lost 2 bases and J lost 1; bases outside the gene matches: 12. CDR3 sequence reads: CASSFLLRDSQSYEQYF. Here the CDR3 DNA reads TGCGCCAGCAGCTTTCTCCTCCGGGACAGCCAATCCTACGAGCAGTACTTC. Combining the CDR3 with reference TRBV5-1 and TRBJ2-7 gives the whole variable domain KAGVTQTPRYLIKTRGQQVTLSCSPISGHRSVSWYQQTPGQGLQFLFEYFSETQRNKGNFPGRFSGRQFSNSRSEMNVSTLELGDSALYLCASSFLLRDSQSYEQYFGPGTRLTVT.

This clonotype has a handful of counts. The chain carries TRBV15 and TRBJ2-3; 13 nucleotides line up with TRBD2. Germline trimming cut 0 bases from V and 5 bases from J; bases unmatched to any gene: 17. Germline V gene sequence: CDR1 LNHNV, CDR2 YYDKDF (reference sequence). This CDR3 spans 21 amino acids. The DNA for the CDR3 is TGTGCCACCAGCAGAGATCGAGGACTAGCGGGAGAACCCGATTCGGGAGATACGCAGTATTTT. Translation gives CATSRDRGLAGEPDSGDTQYF.

V gene TRBV3-1 combines with J gene TRBJ2-1; D uncertain. CDR1 and CDR2 from the germline V gene are LGHDT and YNNKEL (reference sequence). This CDR3 contains 16 residues. V was clipped by 1 base and J by 8 bases, with 18 bases between them. The CDR3 DNA reads TGTGCCAGCAGCCAAGTGGTTAAACTTGTGATAGATGAGCAGTTCTTC. Its translation: CASSQVVKLVIDEQFF.

This rearrangement joins TRBV2 to TRBJ1-3; 9 positions agree with TRBD1. CDR3 length: 14 amino acids. Germline V gene data show CDR1 as SNHLY and CDR2 as FYNNEI. Trimming removed 9 bases from V and 4 bases from J; junction bases left unmatched: 7. The CDR3 loop is CASKQGAPGNTIYF. DNA of the CDR3: TGTGCCAGTAAACAGGGGGCCCCCGGAAACACCATATATTTT.

The chain uses TRBV3-1 and TRBJ2-1; 10 bases fit TRBD2. Trimming at V came to 0 bases and at J to 7 bases, leaving 6 bases not matched to a gene. Germline CDR1 LGHDT, CDR2 YNNKEL (reference sequence). The CDR3 extends over 16 amino acids. This CDR3 is CASSQESGGASNEQFF. The CDR3 DNA reads as TGTGCCAGCAGCCAAGAAAGCGGGGGGGCCTCGAATGAGCAGTTCTTC.

For the CDR3, the DNA is TGTGCCAGCAGCCTCCTAGCGGGGGGGGTCAATGAGCAGTTCTTC. Residues: CASSLLAGGVNEQFF. V usage is TRBV12-3 or TRBV12-4 and J usage is TRBJ2-5, with 12 nucleotides matching TRBD2. The DNA end is more similar to TRBJ2-1, so the J call may be wrong. The CDR3 sequence is 15 residues long.

This clonotype occurred a few times. The chain couples TRBV6-1 to TRBJ1-2, with 11 bases that match TRBD1. In germline, CDR1 is MNHNS, CDR2 SASEGT. The CDR3 loop spans 16 amino acids. V lost 6 bases to trimming and J lost 0 bases; unmatched junction nucleotides: 6. DNA of the CDR3: TGTGCCAGCAGCTTGGGACAGGGGGTGACTAACTATGGCTACACCTTC. This encodes CASSLGQGVTNYGYTF.

Only a few counts were recorded for this clonotype. This chain links TRBV29-1 with TRBJ2-4; D is unclear. The germline V gene has CDR1 SQVTM and CDR2 ANQGSEA. V dropped 0 bases and J dropped 0 bases, with 9 bases sitting between them. CDR3 length equals 15 residues. The CDR3 loop is CSVEERSLAKNIQYF. The CDR3 coding sequence is TGCAGCGTTGAAGAGCGTTCCCTAGCCAAAAACATTCAGTACTTC.

The chain uses TRBV6-6 and TRBJ2-5; 8 bases are shared with TRBD2. Germline-derived CDR1 and CDR2 are MNHNY and SVGAGI (reference sequence). The CDR3 consists of 14 residues. With 2 bases clipped from V and 3 bases from J, the junction kept 2 bases outside the gene matches. CDR3 residues: CASSYLGLEETQYF. For the CDR3, the DNA is TGTGCCAGCAGTTACCTGGGACTAGAAGAGACCCAGTACTTC.

This clonotype showed up just a few times. This chain links TRBV15 with TRBJ2-7, with a weak D call TRBD2 (5 bases). The length of the CDR3 is 16 residues. Germline CDR1 and CDR2: LNHNV and YYDKDF (reference sequence). V lost 3 bases, J lost 3 bases, and 18 bases lay in between. The CDR3 spells CATSRPPSPGIYEQYF. The CDR3 DNA follows: TGTGCCACCAGCAGGCCTCCCTCCCCGGGGATCTACGAGCAGTACTTC.

The rearrangement links TRBV27 to TRBJ2-1; no clear D. V lost 1 base and J lost 0, with 10 bases in between. Germline assignment: CDR1 MNHEY and CDR2 SMNVEV (reference sequence). CDR3 size: 16 residues. CDR3 amino acids: CASSLYRMSSYNEQFF. CDR3 DNA sequence: TGTGCCAGCAGTTTATATCGGATGAGCTCCTACAATGAGCAGTTCTTC.

This clonotype was found a few times. The V gene is TRBV27, the J gene TRBJ1-2; D is uncertain. CDR1 is MNHEY, CDR2 SMNVEV, per germline (reference sequence). V was pared by 8 bases and J by 6 bases, with 13 bases between. There are 12 residues in the CDR3. CDR3 in DNA: TGTGCCAGCTATAGCGGACCCGATGGCTACACCTTC. This translates into CASYSGPDGYTF.

This clonotype was seen more than once but under ten times. The V gene is TRBV2, the J gene TRBJ2-7, with 8 positions matching TRBD1. V lost 6 bases, J lost 3 bases, and 1 base stayed unmatched. This CDR3 comprises 12 residues. In germline, CDR1 is SNHLY, CDR2 FYNNEI. In DNA form, the CDR3 reads TGTGCCAGCAGGGACAGGGACTACGAGCAGTACTTC. It translates to CASRDRDYEQYF.

This rearrangement joins TRBV2 to TRBJ2-3; the match to TRBD2 covers 9 bases. The CDR3 has 13 residues. The V gene's germline CDR1 is SNHLY and CDR2 FYNNEI. The V and J ends lost 7 bases and 5 bases, in that order; junction bases with no gene match: 4. The CDR3 DNA reads as TGTGCCAGCAAGCGCGGGGGGGGAGATACGCAGTATTTT. It specifies CASKRGGGDTQYF.

This clonotype was picked up a small number of times. V is TRBV5-1 and J is TRBJ2-3, with 11 bases identical to TRBD2. Germline V CDR1 and CDR2: SGHRS, YFSETQ. The CDR3 contains 16 residues. V dropped 2 bases and J dropped 4; count of bases not matched to a gene: 6. The CDR3 nucleotides are TGCGCCAGCAGCTTATACACTAGCGGGGGATCAGATACGCAGTATTTT. It translates to CASSLYTSGGSDTQYF.

The chain joins TRBV12-3 or TRBV12-4 to TRBJ1-5, with D possibly TRBD1 on 5 matching bases. V gave up 5 bases and J gave up 6 bases, with 17 bases separating them. This CDR3 is 15 amino acids long. DNA for the CDR3: TGTGCCAGCAGTACACCCCGGGGGGTAGGTCAGCCCCAGCATTTT. Its protein product is CASSTPRGVGQPQHF.

This rearrangement joins TRBV9 to TRBJ2-1; D not certain. This CDR3 comprises 15 residues. Trimming left V 0 bases short and J 6 bases short, with 13 bases between. The germline V gene encodes CDR1 SGDLS and CDR2 YYNGEE. The chain's CDR3 is CASSVGARSANEQFF. CDR3 nucleotides: TGTGCCAGCAGCGTAGGGGCACGGTCGGCCAATGAGCAGTTCTTC.

A few counts support this clonotype. The gene calls are TRBV7-9 and TRBJ1-4; no clear D gene. Germline V gene lookup returns CDR1 SEHNR and CDR2 FQNEAQ (reference sequence). This CDR3 is 15 amino acids long. Trimming cost V 7 bases and J 7 bases, with 19 bases left between them. The CDR3 nucleotides are TGTGCCAGCACCCAAACGGGAAACCGCGCTGAAAAACTGTTTTTT. This gives the protein CASTQTGNRAEKLFF.

CDR3 protein: CSLGSPSKNIQYF. CDR3 bases: TGCAGTCTGGGGAGCCCTTCCAAAAACATTCAGTACTTC. The chain has TRBV20-1 and TRBJ2-4; tentatively, D is TRBD2 (5 bases). This CDR3 is 13 amino acids long. Trimming left V 8 bases short and J 2 bases short, with 13 bases between. Per the germline V gene, CDR1 is DFQATT and CDR2 is SNEGSKA (reference sequence).